The text below deals with one T cell receptor (beta chain). The antigen it recognizes is unknown. Per-base quality was not reported, and no clone a single base away is much larger than it. Reading the germline V gene gives CDR1 MNHEY and CDR2 SVGEGT. V sheds 2 bases and J sheds 4 bases, leaving 12 bases between their ends. Measured from the cysteine to the phenylalanine, the CDR3 is 15 residues long. Only CDR3 DNA remains: 45 bases, in frame from the first base. This record comes from a study of T cells in Graves' hyperthyroidism and ophthalmopathy (dated by TCRdb to between 2017 and 2020). Background on the whole study: Peripheral blood was collected at initial diagnosis, before any treatment. In about six Graves' hyperthyroidism patients, the study also compared T-cell repertoires from thyroid tissue with T-cell repertoires from blood. The roughly 90 discovery patients were divided at random into training and test sets in a 7:3 ratio. An independent validation cohort of about 20 hyperthyroidism patients and more than 15 patients who later progressed to ophthalmopathy tested prospective prediction of ophthalmopathy. TCR V-J signatures able to tell the groups apart were searched for in a discovery cohort of more than 90 patients, of whom about 40 had Graves' ophthalmopathy and about 55 had stable Graves' hyperthyroidism. After sampling, hyperthyroidism patients received methimazole starting at 30 mg daily, and ophthalmopathy patients received high-dose intravenous methylprednisolone. The paper reports TCR Vbeta CDR3 sequencing of fewer than 150 peripheral blood samples: approximately 41 ophthalmopathy, under 80 hyperthyroidism and around 17 progressor patients. Study-wide conclusions, independent of this receptor: No statistical method was used to set the sample size in advance, and investigators knew the group allocation. Most expanded thyroid clonotypes (frequency above 0.001) were also detected in blood, suggesting blood repertoires may reflect thyroid immune responses. Ophthalmopathy was separated from stable hyperthyroidism by a 13 V-J signature model, with approximately 86% sensitivity and about 81% specificity obtained in cross-validation and 80%/75% obtained in testing. In validation, the model predicted progression to ophthalmopathy with over 65% sensitivity and less than 75% specificity, a median of about six months before onset.

The TCR beta CDR3 regions were amplified from RNA transcripts. For the first round of RT-PCR on the TCR CDR3, the HTBI primer set was used together with the Qiagen OneStep RT-PCR kit. Libraries were constructed in a second round of multiplex PCR, after which size selection and purification were performed. Paired-end sequencing of the libraries was performed with 100 bp reads on an Illumina HiSeq2000. The authors' analysis ran thus. SOAPnuke was used to process the raw data, throwing out any read that contained adapters or uncalled bases, had a mean Phred below 15, or lacked an exact constant-primer or identifier match. High-quality paired reads were merged with COPE v1.2.5, and unique nucleotide sequences were defined as clonotypes. MiTCR v1.1 was used to align the clonotypes against IMGT TRBV, TRBD and TRBJ reference segments. Only V-J combinations with frequency above 0.0001, covering about 99% of repertoires, were analysed. The TCS score was defined as the ratio of F50 (clonal expansion) to E x V (chaos), calculated using BLOSUM62-based TCRdist between CDR3 peptides within each V-J. Welch's t-statistics and random forest reduced 514 V-J features to about 12, which were used in a naive Bayes classifier (R e1071). TCRdb handled the public reads itself, with Q25 trimming in fastp and clone calling in MiXCR, and kept productive beta chains. Identical CDR3 proteins give one entry, which carries the most common genes and DNA. The V and J calls and clone size come from TCRdb's table, not from the authors' own analysis. The sample data list some 570,000 distinct CDR3 sequences, and 11% to 15% of these were observed just once. Of the sample, roughly 7.1% is held by the ten largest clones.

Moderately to severely active disease, a Clinical Activity Score of at least 3, a NOSPECS grade of at least 4, and a duration under 3 months were present in ophthalmopathy patients. Patients with uncontrolled infections, other autoimmune diseases, pregnancy or lactation were excluded. Clinical symptoms, serum thyroxine and TRAb, thyroid ultrasound, and orbital computed tomography formed the basis for the diagnoses. Ficoll-Paque density gradient centrifugation was used to isolate PBMCs from 10 ml of fresh peripheral blood. Trizol reagent was used to extract total RNA, and RNA quality was then checked on an Agilent 2100 Bioanalyzer.

Input material: blood. This receptor was identified in a woman younger than 35 with Graves' ophthalmopathy. Recombination linked TRBV6-2 or TRBV6-3 to TRBJ2-1, with no D gene named confidently. The CDR3 in this case is CASSYMAPTYNEQFF. The base sequence is TGTGCCAGCAGTTACATGGCCCCAACATACAATGAGCAGTTCTTC.